The rows below give T cell receptor beta chains drawn from one sample of a study of siplizumab effects on memory and regulatory T cells. Clones were read by immunoSEQ multiplex PCR, and TCRdb kept only the in-frame ones, dropping some. The sample holds roughly 100,000 clones, approximately 94% seen once. The sequenced material came from CD4+ T cells sorted from blood. Receptors were obtained from a human donor in good health. The CDR3 runs from the conserved cysteine through the conserved F or W.

>TRBJ1-1|TRBV12-5
CASGLVLGNMNTEAFF
>TRBJ1-2|TRBV5-1
CASGGAANYGYTF
>TRBJ2-3|TRBV7-9
CASSPGGTDTQYF
>TRBJ2-7|TRBV6-6
CASSVAGASEQYF
>TRBJ2-1|TRBV5-1
CASSLGTSGLVGEQFF
>TRBJ2-7|TRBV6-5
CASRSSGDYEQYF
>TRBJ2-1|TRBV2
CASRSHGSEGNEQFF
>TRBJ2-7|TRBV6-6
CASSYPTSGRPNEQYF
>TRBJ2-4|TRBV4-2
CASSLDSRHKNIQYF
>TRBJ1-2|TRBV7-2
CASSRQGAQGYTF
>TRBJ2-6|TRBV7-2
CASNPTGIPSGANVLTF
>TRBJ1-1|TRBV4-1
CASTPPAHRGTQTEAFF
>TRBJ2-3|TRBV9
CASSVEQGTDTQYF
>TRBJ2-3|TRBV9
CASAKTGGTDTQYF
>TRBJ2-5|TRBV7-2
CASSLAGGVETQYF
>TRBJ1-2|TRBV28
CASSFAGGLFYGYTF
>TRBJ2-2|TRBV9
CASSVSPTHTGELFF
>TRBJ2-4|TRBV4-3
CASSQVGNIQYF
>TRBJ1-2|TRBV9
CASSAQLTGEYGYTF
>TRBJ2-1|TRBV6-1
CASRTSGGNEQFF
>TRBJ1-1|TRBV7-9
CASSLQDRRTEAFF
>TRBJ2-7|TRBV5-4
CASSLETSGRGEQYF
>TRBJ2-1|TRBV4-2
CASSQQLQSHNEQFF
>TRBJ2-5|TRBV18
CASSETRGTGGLETQYF
>TRBJ2-1|TRBV5-1
CASSLESSGQTYNEQFF
>TRBJ1-1|TRBV5-1
CASSEAGSVGRAFF
>TRBJ2-7|TRBV5-5
CASSSNWVGYEQYF
>TRBJ1-2|TRBV9
CASSGDNRGVGYTF
>TRBJ2-2|TRBV7-2
CASSFGKALTGELFF
>TRBJ1-6|TRBV19
CASSRGLSDSPLHF
>TRBJ2-7|TRBV7-2
CASSLRSGGYEQYF
>TRBJ1-5|TRBV10-3
CAIRGDSSNQPQHF
>TRBJ2-7|TRBV5-1
CASSLVGGQYEQYF
>TRBJ2-1|TRBV5-4
CASSLDSGRYNEQFF
>TRBJ2-7|TRBV2
CASKDRVYEQYF
>TRBJ2-5|TRBV19
CASKDGGTEETQYF
>TRBJ2-5|TRBV19
CASSPGGSSETQYF
>TRBJ2-3|TRBV4-1
CASSQASARGTQYF
>TRBJ1-6|TRBV30
CALSLDRGFSPLHF
>TRBJ2-7|TRBV27
CASSVGQTAYEQYF
>TRBJ1-1|TRBV6-5
CASSYIWDTEAFF
>TRBJ2-7|TRBV28
CASSFPIGTGDPYDQYF
>TRBJ2-1|TRBV6-5
CASSTPRAGVNEQFF
>TRBJ1-1|TRBV2
CASSTWGENTEAFF